These T cell receptor beta chains were read from a single sample in a study of shared clonotypes between healthy human individuals. TCRdb's copy holds only in-frame clones and misses some; the assay was immunoSEQ multiplex PCR. Of roughly 380,000 clones listed, around 96% were seen once; the top ten hold about 0.32%. The sequencing sample was made of memory CD8+ T cells sorted from blood. These receptors all come from a man aged 25 to 40 in good health. Both conserved end residues are part of each CDR3. D genes are given only for firm matches. Clone size appears in some rows only: once, few, many, or a class for an expanded clone.

CDR3nt,CDR3aa,abundance,d_gene,v_gene,j_gene
TGTGCCAGCTCACCCGGACTAGCGGGAGGTCAAAGCTCCTACGAGCAGTACTTC,CASSPGLAGGQSSYEQYF,NA,TRBD2,TRBV18,TRBJ2-7
TGTGCCAGCGGCGACAGGGCCTACGAGCAGTACTTC,CASGDRAYEQYF,NA,TRBD1,TRBV6-5,TRBJ2-7
TGTGCCAGCACCCAGGGAGGTGACTATGGCTACACCTTC,CASTQGGDYGYTF,NA,NA,TRBV28,TRBJ1-2
TGTGCCAGCAGCTCGACAGGGATCCCAGATACGCAGTATTTT,CASSSTGIPDTQYF,NA,TRBD1,TRBV5-6,TRBJ2-3
TGTGCCAGCACCGACGTGTCAGCGGGCTACGAGCAGTACTTC,CASTDVSAGYEQYF,NA,NA,TRBV6-1,TRBJ2-7
TGTGCCAGCAGCTTAGGACCTTATAGCAATCAGCCCCAGCATTTT,CASSLGPYSNQPQHF,few,NA,TRBV5-4,TRBJ1-5
TGTGCCAGAAGCTTGGGCCTAGCGGGAGGGCCAGATACGCAGTATTTT,CARSLGLAGGPDTQYF,NA,TRBD2,TRBV5-3,TRBJ2-3
TGCGCCAGCAGCCAACGAGACGGGGGCAATCAGCCCCAGCATTTT,CASSQRDGGNQPQHF,NA,NA,TRBV4-1,TRBJ1-5
TGTGCCAGCTCACCACAGGGCTATGAGCAGTTCTTC,CASSPQGYEQFF,NA,NA,TRBV18,TRBJ2-1
TGTGCCAGCAGTCTCGCCTCCGAGCAGTTCTTC,CASSLASEQFF,NA,NA,TRBV28,TRBJ2-1
TGTGCCACCCAGGAGACAACTAATGAAAAACTGTTTTTT,CATQETTNEKLFF,NA,NA,TRBV6-5,TRBJ1-4
TGCGCCAGCAGCTTGCCCCGTACACCCGGGGAGCTGTTTTTT,CASSLPRTPGELFF,NA,NA,TRBV5-1,TRBJ2-2
TGTGCCAGCAGCCCGGGCGGCAGGGGACGGACCGGGGAGCTGTTTTTT,CASSPGGRGRTGELFF,NA,NA,TRBV11-3,TRBJ2-2
TGTGCCATCAGTCAGACAGGGAACACCATATATTTT,CAISQTGNTIYF,once,TRBD1,TRBV10-3,TRBJ1-3
TGTGCCAGCAGCGGGGGGTACTCCTACAATGAGCAGTTCTTC,CASSGGYSYNEQFF,NA,TRBD2,TRBV2,TRBJ2-1
TGCAGTGCTACGGACAACTACGAGCAGTACTTC,CSATDNYEQYF,NA,NA,TRBV20-1,TRBJ2-7